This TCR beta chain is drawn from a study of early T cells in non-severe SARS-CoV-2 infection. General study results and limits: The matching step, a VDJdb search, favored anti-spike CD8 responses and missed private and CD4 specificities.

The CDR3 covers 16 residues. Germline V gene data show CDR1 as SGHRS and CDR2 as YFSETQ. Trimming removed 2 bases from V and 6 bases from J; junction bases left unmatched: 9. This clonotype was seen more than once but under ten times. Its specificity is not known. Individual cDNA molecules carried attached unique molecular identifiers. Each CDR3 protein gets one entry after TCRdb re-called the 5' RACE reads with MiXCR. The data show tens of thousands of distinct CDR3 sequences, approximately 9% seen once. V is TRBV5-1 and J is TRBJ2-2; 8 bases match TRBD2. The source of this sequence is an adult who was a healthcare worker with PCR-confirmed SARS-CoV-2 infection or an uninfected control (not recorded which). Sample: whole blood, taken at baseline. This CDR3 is CASSLTGTSYAGELFF. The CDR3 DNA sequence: TGCGCCAGCAGCTTAACCGGGACTAGTTATGCCGGGGAGCTGTTTTTT.